Shown below are 26 T cell receptor beta chains from a single sample sequenced in a study of blood T cell repertoires in COVID-19. Only in-frame clones appear in the TCRdb table, and some are missing; sequencing was by immunoSEQ multiplex PCR. The table records around 220,000 clones, about 88% of them present only once. The material sequenced was peripheral blood. Source of these receptors: a woman aged 45-65 years with COVID-19, enrolled during active disease.

The chain joins TRBV21-1 to TRBJ1-3; the table's D call TRBD1 went unverified against the DNA. TRBV21-1 represents a pseudogene. This CDR3 has 17 amino acids. CDR3 amino acids: CASSKGADRKPGNTIYF. CDR3 DNA sequence: TGTGCCAGCAGCAAAGGCGCCGACAGGAAACCTGGAAACACCATATATTTT.

This clone was picked up a small number of times. The V gene is TRBV7-6, the J gene TRBJ1-5; D is undetermined. From germline, CDR1 is SGHVS and CDR2 FNYEAQ. The CDR3 runs to 16 residues. Between the trimmed V and J ends, which lost 3 bases and 2 bases, there was a span of 14 bases. The CDR3: CASSLGPSRGNQPQHF. Here the CDR3 DNA reads TGTGCCAGCAGCTTGGGTCCCTCCCGGGGCAATCAGCCCCAGCATTTT. The full variable domain, with the rest looked up from reference TRBV7-6 and TRBJ1-5, is GAGVSQSPRYKVTKRGQDVALRCDPISGHVSLYWYRQALGQGPEFLTYFNYEAQQDKSGLPNDRFSAERPEGSISTLTIQRTEQRDSAMYRCASSLGPSRGNQPQHFGDGTRLSIL.

The rearrangement links TRBV3-1 (or the pseudogene TRBV3-2) to TRBJ2-7, with 8 bases matching TRBD2. Germline V gene lookup returns CDR1 LGHDT and CDR2 YNNKEL (reference sequence). After removal of 1 base from V and 0 bases from J, the junction contained 8 bases not matched to a gene. The length of the CDR3 is 17 residues. Here the CDR3 reads CASSQGFSGVPSYEQYF. In DNA, the CDR3 is TGTGCCAGCAGCCAAGGATTTAGCGGGGTACCCTCCTACGAGCAGTACTTC.

V is TRBV19 and J is TRBJ1-5; D gene uncertain. This CDR3 is built from 14 residues. The V and J ends lost 9 bases and 2 bases respectively, with 14 bases between them. Germline V gives CDR1 LNHDA, CDR2 SQIVND (reference sequence). The CDR3 DNA follows: TGTGCCAGCCGGCGGGTGACGGGCAATCAGCCCCAGCATTTT. Its protein product is CASRRVTGNQPQHF.

The gene calls are TRBV5-4 and TRBJ1-1; D gene ambiguous. This CDR3 is 14 amino acids long. Per the germline V gene, CDR1 is SGHNT and CDR2 is YYREEE (reference sequence). V shed 0 bases and J shed 5 bases, with 11 bases lying between them. CDR3 region: CASSLVLRGTEAFF. In DNA form, the CDR3 reads TGTGCCAGCAGCTTGGTTTTGCGGGGAACTGAAGCTTTCTTT.

This clone was found a few times. In DNA, the CDR3 is TGTGCCAGCAGTGAACACAGGGCGAACACTGAAGCTTTCTTT. Translating gives CASSEHRANTEAFF. The rearrangement uses TRBV6-1 and TRBJ1-1, with D tentatively TRBD1 (6 bases). V was pared by 2 bases and J by 1 base, with 8 bases between. CDR1 and CDR2 (germline): MNHNS, SASEGT. This CDR3 is built from 14 residues.

This clone showed up just a few times. The DNA for the CDR3 is TGTGCCAGCAGCCAGGAGGGACAGAAGAATTCACCCCTCCACTTT. This encodes CASSQEGQKNSPLHF. The chain combines TRBV11-3 with TRBJ1-6; TRBD1 matches 7 bases. V trimming: 5 bases; J trimming: 7 bases; junction bases outside the gene matches: 8. The CDR3 sequence is 15 residues long. Germline V gene data show CDR1 as SGHNT and CDR2 as YENEEA.

The rearrangement uses TRBV7-8 and TRBJ1-5; 10 nucleotides match TRBD1. Germline V CDR1 and CDR2: SGHVS, FQNEAQ. This CDR3 is built from 15 residues. The trim removed 5 bases at V and 10 bases at J, leaving 11 bases unmatched. This CDR3 reads CASSPGQGGGEPQHF. The CDR3 nucleotides read TGTGCCAGCAGCCCTGGACAGGGGGGAGGAGAACCCCAGCATTTT. Full variable domain (remainder filled in from reference TRBV7-8 and TRBJ1-5): GAGVSQSPRYKVAKRGQDVALRCDPISGHVSLFWYQQALGQGPEFLTYFQNEAQLDKSGLPSDRFFAERPEGSVSTLKIQRTQQEDSAVYLCASSPGQGGGEPQHFGDGTRLSIL.

This clone was recorded only once. The gene calls are TRBV6-5 and TRBJ2-7; 11 nucleotides align to TRBD1. This CDR3 contains 14 residues. Germline-derived CDR1 and CDR2 are MNHEY and SVGAGI. Trimming cost V 6 bases and J 3 bases; bases outside gene matches: 4. CDR3 DNA sequence: TGTGCCAGCAGACGGACAGGGGGCGGCTACGAGCAGTACGTC. It codes for CASRRTGGGYEQYV.

The rearrangement links TRBV7-2 to TRBJ2-3; TRBD2 is a possible D gene (5 bases). The length of the CDR3 is 18 residues. Deletions cut 5 bases from V and 2 bases from J, with 23 bases between. Germline lookup yields CDR1 SGHTA and CDR2 FQGNSA. The CDR3 DNA reads as TGTGCCAGCAGCCTTGAGCTAGCAGGTCGGTGGTTCACAGATACGCAGTATTTT. Encoded protein: CASSLELAGRWFTDTQYF.

This rearrangement joins TRBV27 to TRBJ1-2; weak D call: TRBD1 (5 bases). Germline V gene sequence: CDR1 MNHEY, CDR2 SMNVEV (reference sequence). The CDR3 is 13 residues long. V was pared by 4 bases and J by 8 bases, with 14 bases between. CDR3 region: CASSSTWGEGYTF. The DNA for the CDR3 is TGTGCCAGCAGTTCCACGTGGGGGGAGGGCTACACCTTC.

In its sample, this clone was seen a few times. The rearrangement uses TRBV5-1 and TRBJ1-6; D remains unclear. This CDR3 has 14 residues. CDR1 and CDR2 from the germline V gene are SGHRS and YFSETQ. Trimming shortened V by 0 bases and J by 5 bases, and 6 bases separated the two germline ends. In DNA, the CDR3 is TGCGCCAGCAGCTTGGTGCAGAATAATTCACCCCTCCACTTT. Its protein product is CASSLVQNNSPLHF.

This clone was picked up one time. V usage is TRBV27 and J usage is TRBJ2-3; tentative D call: TRBD2 (6 bases). The germline V gene encodes CDR1 MNHEY and CDR2 SMNVEV (reference sequence). Between the trimmed V and J ends, which lost 6 bases and 2 bases, there was a span of 12 bases. This CDR3 comprises 14 residues. The CDR3 DNA follows: TGTGCCAGCAGCGGAGGGTGGTTCACAGATACGCAGTATTTT. Translation gives CASSGGWFTDTQYF.

This clone was counted between two and nine times. This chain connects TRBV12-3 or TRBV12-4 to TRBJ1-2; TRBD1 aligns across 11 bases. The CDR3 extends over 13 amino acids. The V segment lost 6 bases and the J segment 8 bases; nucleotides outside the gene matches: 5. This chain's CDR3 is CASSLGQGGGYTF. DNA of the CDR3: TGTGCCAGCAGCCTGGGACAGGGGGGAGGCTACACCTTC.

The CDR3 region has the DNA TGTGCCAGCTCTACTAGGGGGCAAGAGACCCAGTACTTC. As protein: CASSTRGQETQYF. The chain recombines TRBV18 with TRBJ2-5; D is possibly TRBD1 (6 bases). V was trimmed by 6 bases and J by 2 bases, leaving 10 bases between them. CDR3 size: 13 residues. The germline V gene has CDR1 KGHSH and CDR2 LQKENI.

The J gene is TRBJ2-7, the V gene TRBV21-1; the table's D call of TRBD1 was not tested on the DNA. TRBV21-1 is a pseudogene locus. The CDR3 loop spans 12 amino acids. For the CDR3, the DNA is TGTGCCAGCTCCAGGGAAAACTACGAGCAGTACGTC. As protein: CASSRENYEQYV.

The genes are TRBV6-5 and TRBJ1-1; no clear D. The CDR3 totals 14 residues. Germline V gene data show CDR1 as MNHEY and CDR2 as SVGAGI. With 4 bases removed from V and 0 bases from J, the gap between germline ends came to 9 bases. The CDR3 loop reads CASSSPSVNTEAFF. DNA of the CDR3: TGTGCCAGCAGTTCGCCTTCGGTGAACACTGAAGCTTTCTTT.

V gene TRBV18 combines with J gene TRBJ2-3; 7 positions agree with TRBD2. This CDR3 is built from 13 residues. Trimming cost V 6 bases and J 4 bases; bases outside gene matches: 4. Per the germline V gene, CDR1 is KGHSH and CDR2 is LQKENI. This CDR3 reads CASSEGGADTQYF. CDR3 coding DNA: TGTGCCAGCTCGGAGGGAGGGGCAGATACGCAGTATTTT.

This clone was counted once. The V gene is TRBV3-1 (or the pseudogene TRBV3-2), the J gene TRBJ1-1, with D maybe TRBD1 (6 bases). Trimming took off 1 base at V and 4 bases at J, with 10 bases between the two ends. The CDR3 runs 14 residues. Germline lookup yields CDR1 LGHDT and CDR2 YNNKEL (reference sequence). The CDR3 nucleotides read TGTGCCAGCAGCCAAGGGGAAGGGGGCACTGAAGCTTTCTTT. This encodes CASSQGEGGTEAFF.

V and J are TRBV7-8 and TRBJ2-1; the D gene is possibly TRBD2 (5 bases). The CDR3 runs to 16 residues. CDR1 and CDR2 from the germline V gene are SGHVS and FQNEAQ. V dropped 2 bases and J dropped 6 bases, with 17 bases sitting between them. The CDR3 nucleotides read TGTGCCAGCAGCTTAATTGCACCAGATGAGGGCAATGAGCAGTTCTTC. Amino acid sequence: CASSLIAPDEGNEQFF.

The V and J genes are TRBV28 and TRBJ1-5; TRBD1 agrees at 7 bases. CDR1 MDHEN and CDR2 SYDVKM come from the germline V gene. The V and J ends lost 3 bases and 7 bases, in that order; junction bases with no gene match: 6. The CDR3 is 14 residues long. In nucleotides, the CDR3 is TGTGCCAGCAGTTTGGAGGGGGCAAAGCAGCCCCAGCATTTT. Amino acid sequence: CASSLEGAKQPQHF.

The CDR3 region has the DNA TGTGCCAGCAGTTACTACAACCCGGGGGAGACCCAGTACTTC. It yields the protein CASSYYNPGETQYF. This chain connects TRBV6-5 to TRBJ2-5, with D perhaps TRBD2 (5 bases). This CDR3 has 14 amino acids. V lost 1 base, J lost 5 bases, and 11 bases lay in between. Germline V gene lookup returns CDR1 MNHEY and CDR2 SVGAGI.

This rearrangement joins TRBV3-1 (or the pseudogene TRBV3-2) to TRBJ2-5; the match to TRBD2 covers 9 bases. V lost 0 bases and J lost 4; bases outside the gene matches: 9. The CDR3 totals 17 residues. Germline V CDR1 and CDR2: LGHDT, YNNKEL (reference sequence). The CDR3 spells CASSQDLVGLALETQYF. CDR3 nucleotides: TGTGCCAGCAGCCAAGATCTTGTGGGACTAGCCTTAGAGACCCAGTACTTC.

The rearrangement uses TRBV29-1 and TRBJ2-2; no clear D. This CDR3 has 12 residues. Trimming left V 2 bases short and J 3 bases short, with 4 bases between. CDR1 SQVTM and CDR2 ANQGSEA come from the germline V gene. CDR3: CSVEPDTGELFF. The CDR3 DNA is TGCAGCGTTGAACCAGACACCGGGGAGCTGTTTTTT.

The rearrangement links TRBV20-1 to TRBJ1-2; a weak D match, TRBD1 (5 bases). The V end was cut by 3 bases, the J end by 3 bases, with 17 bases between. CDR3 length: 15 amino acids. Germline assignment: CDR1 DFQATT and CDR2 SNEGSKA (reference sequence). CDR3 coding DNA: TGCAGTGCTAGTCGGCCCCAGGGTCCCTACTATGGCTACACCTTC. Its protein product is CSASRPQGPYYGYTF.

On this clone: A read error may account for a junction end that differs from germline. The J gene is TRBJ2-7, the V gene TRBV5-8; 7 bases match TRBD2. Germline CDR1 SGHTS, CDR2 YDEGEE. The CDR3 is 12 amino acids. CDR3 bases: TGTGCCAGCAGCTCGAAACCCGGGACTACCATATTC. Translated, it gives CASSSKPGTTIF.